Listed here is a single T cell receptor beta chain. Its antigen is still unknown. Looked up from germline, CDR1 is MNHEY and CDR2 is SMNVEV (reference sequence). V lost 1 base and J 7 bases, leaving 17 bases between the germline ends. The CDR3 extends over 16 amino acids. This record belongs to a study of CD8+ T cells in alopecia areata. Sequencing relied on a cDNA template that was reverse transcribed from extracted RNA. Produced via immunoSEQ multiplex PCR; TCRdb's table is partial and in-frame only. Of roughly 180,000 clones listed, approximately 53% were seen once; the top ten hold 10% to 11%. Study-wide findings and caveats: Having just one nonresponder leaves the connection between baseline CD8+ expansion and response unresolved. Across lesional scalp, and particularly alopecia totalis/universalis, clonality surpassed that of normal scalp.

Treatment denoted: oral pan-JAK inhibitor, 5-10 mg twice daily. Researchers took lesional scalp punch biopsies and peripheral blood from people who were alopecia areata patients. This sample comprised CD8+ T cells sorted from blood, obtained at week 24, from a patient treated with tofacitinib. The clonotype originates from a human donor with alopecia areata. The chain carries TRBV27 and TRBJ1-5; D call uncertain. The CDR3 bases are TGTGCCAGCAGTTTATTAGGGAGTCGCACTATACAGCCCCAGCATTTT. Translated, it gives CASSLLGSRTIQPQHF.